This T cell receptor beta chain emerged from a study of T cell responses to AZD1222 COVID-19 vaccine. This table comes from immunoSEQ multiplex PCR, and its TCRdb copy is limited to in-frame clones, with some not included. The repertoire holds more than 95,000 clones, with about nine tenths as singletons. Broader study findings: White British donors predominated, females outnumbered males, and clonal diversity was possibly underestimated.

As for this clone: Its antigen remains unidentified.

The sequence derives from an adult who received the MenACWY meningococcal vaccine as a control. Sequences were derived from peripheral blood, sampled 28 days after the second dose of the MenACWY control vaccine.

The CDR3 protein is CASSFGTGDTEAFF. CDR3 DNA: TGCGCCAGCAGCTTTGGGACAGGGGACACTGAAGCTTTCTTT. V usage is TRBV5-1 and J usage is TRBJ1-1, with 10 positions matching TRBD1. J was trimmed by 3 bases and V by 2 bases; bases with no gene match: 1. Germline CDR1 SGHRS, CDR2 YFSETQ. There are 14 residues in the CDR3.